This T cell receptor beta chain was captured in a study of CD8 T cells in ankylosing spondylitis. Study-wide results and limits: Significant enrichment of disease-linked clones was reportedly seen in matched ankylosing spondylitis synovial fluid. Both synovial fluid and blood in reactive arthritis had previously been reported to carry some motif variants.

In the case of this clonotype: Its antigen is undetermined.

TCRdb analysed the 5' RACE reads with MiXCR anew, one entry per CDR3 protein. The sample lists hundreds of thousands of distinct CDR3 sequences; 30% to 40% were seen once. This receptor was obtained from a male donor with ankylosing spondylitis or in good health (not recorded which). The sequencing sample was made of blood, either unsorted or a sorted T cell fraction (not recorded which).

This CDR3 is CSVVPGQGTYEQYF. The CDR3 nucleotides are TGCAGCGTTGTACCCGGACAGGGAACCTACGAGCAGTACTTC. The chain joins TRBV29-1 to TRBJ2-7; 8 bases map to TRBD1. Trimming took 4 bases from V and 2 from J; bases not matched to a gene: 7. CDR1 SQVTM and CDR2 ANQGSEA come from the germline V gene. The CDR3 covers 14 residues.